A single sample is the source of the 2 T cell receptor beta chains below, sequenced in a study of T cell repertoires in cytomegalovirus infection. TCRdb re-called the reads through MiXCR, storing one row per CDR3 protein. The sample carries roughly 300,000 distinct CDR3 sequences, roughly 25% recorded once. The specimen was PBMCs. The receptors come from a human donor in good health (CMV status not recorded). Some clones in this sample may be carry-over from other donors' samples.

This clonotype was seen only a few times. As DNA, the CDR3 is TGTGCCAGCAGTTACCGGGCGGGGGGCCCAGATACGCAGTATTTT. Its protein product is CASSYRAGGPDTQYF. The chain carries TRBV6-5 and TRBJ2-3; 8 bases line up with TRBD2. CDR1 is MNHEY, CDR2 SVGAGI, per germline. This CDR3 has 15 residues. V lost 2 bases and J lost 4; bases outside the gene matches: 5.

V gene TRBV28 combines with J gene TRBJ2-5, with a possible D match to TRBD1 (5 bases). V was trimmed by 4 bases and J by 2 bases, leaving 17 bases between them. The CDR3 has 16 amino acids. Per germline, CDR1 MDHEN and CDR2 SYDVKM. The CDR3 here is CASSSLGVRVQETQYF. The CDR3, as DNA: TGTGCCAGCAGTTCCCTAGGGGTACGGGTTCAAGAGACCCAGTACTTC.